This TCR beta chain appears in the sequencing data of a study of blood T cell repertoires in COVID-19. On the study more broadly: Sample material is recorded as cDNA or gDNA derived from T cells, B-cell-depleted T cells, or PBMCs.

A note on this clone: The germline gene is not matched at one end of the junction; a read error may be the cause.

Method: immunoSEQ multiplex PCR; TCRdb's copy keeps in-frame clones and lacks some. This sample has 95,000 to 150,000 clones; over 75% occur once, and the top ten carry 9.5% to 13%. The CDR3 covers 9 residues. Germline V gene data show CDR1 as DFQATT and CDR2 as SNEGSKA (reference sequence). The chain uses TRBV20-1 and TRBJ1-1; no definite D call. The sequence was collected from a man older than 75 with acute or convalescent COVID-19. The sample comprised peripheral blood. This CDR3 is CSADLTSLF. CDR3 bases: TGCAGTGCCGACTTGACGTCCCTCTTT.